Listed here is a single T cell receptor (beta chain). Its antigen is not known. The data originate from a study of OX40 agonist ivuxolimab in advanced cancers. The overall study: Patients in the trial were receiving intravenous ivuxolimab every 2 weeks, at doses of 0.01 to 10 mg/kg. Patients achieving partial responses numbered three: one hepatocellular carcinoma case and two cutaneous melanoma cases.

The method was immunoSEQ multiplex PCR; TCRdb's version includes in-frame clones alone and lacks a portion of them. Among roughly 63,000 clones, more than 80% were seen once, and the ten largest hold about 10%. The germline V gene encodes CDR1 SGHNT and CDR2 YYREEE (reference sequence). The CDR3 runs to 15 residues. V dropped 4 bases and J dropped 4; count of bases not matched to a gene: 10. The study's findings and limits: CD8+ T cells were the subset that, on average, had more expanded clones than CD4+.

The source is an adult with an advanced solid tumor such as melanoma, head and neck, liver or kidney cancer. The genes are TRBV5-4 and TRBJ2-5, with TRBD2 matching 7 bases. Sequenced here: CD4+ or CD8+ T cells sorted from blood, sampled in a trial of the OX40 agonist ivuxolimab. Written as DNA, the CDR3 is TGTGCCAGCAGCCCGTCGGGGAGGGGCGGAGAGACCCAGTACTTC. Amino acid sequence: CASSPSGRGGETQYF.